The clone carrying this T cell receptor (beta chain) has just a few counts. These data belong to a study of T cell responses to AZD1222 COVID-19 vaccine. Per germline, CDR1 KGHDR and CDR2 SFDVKD. Trimming took off 4 bases at V and 10 bases at J, with 12 bases between the two ends. This CDR3 is 12 amino acids long. The table came from immunoSEQ multiplex PCR; TCRdb's copy has only in-frame clones and leaves some out. Of 120,000 or so clones in the sample, 80% to 90% were seen once. This chain joins TRBV24-1 and TRBJ1-1, with D hard to call. Material: peripheral blood, obtained on day 0 of AZD1222 vaccination. This receptor was taken from an adult in good health. Written as DNA, the CDR3 is TGTGCCACCAGTGACCCGGGCCACGGAGCTTTCTTT. Amino acid sequence: CATSDPGHGAFF.